A selection of T cell receptor beta chains follows, all from one sample in a study of blood T cells in healthy people across ages. Via MiXCR, TCRdb re-called the 5' RACE reads, giving one row per CDR3 protein. The table lists about 1.8 million distinct CDR3 sequences, roughly 50% of them singletons. The sequencing input was blood. The receptor source for this set is a woman in her thirties or forties in good health. The CDR3 runs from the conserved cysteine through the conserved F or W.

J gene | V gene | CDR3 protein
TRBJ2-5 | TRBV2 | CASQFGQETQYF
. | TRBV12-3/TRBV12-4 | CASRSTQKGSNSTLYEQYF
TRBJ2-3 | TRBV7-9 | CASSFSSGTGRTDTQYF
TRBJ2-3 | TRBV4-2 | CASSQEGGLGTDTQYF
TRBJ1-2 | TRBV20-1 | CSARWGGDGYTF
TRBJ2-5 | TRBV20-1 | CSARVLAGRDEQYF
TRBJ2-3 | TRBV29-1 | CSVERSGVRTDTQYF
TRBJ2-7 | TRBV2 | CARGSPRVYEQYF
TRBJ2-7 | TRBV14 | CASSQDLRGAHHEQYF
TRBJ1-4 | TRBV4-1 | CASSQGSVGDEKLFF
TRBJ2-7 | TRBV29-1 | CSVGDSAYEQYF
TRBJ2-5 | TRBV6-2/TRBV6-3 | CASSYPVGQGVLQETQYF
TRBJ2-1 | TRBV5-1 | CASSEASGGYSDNEQFF
TRBJ2-1 | TRBV29-1 | CSGDTYNEQFF
TRBJ1-2 | TRBV21-1 | CASSKVARGPNYGYTF
. | TRBV3-1 | CASSPGRSSYNEQYF
TRBJ2-4 | TRBV11-1 | CASSLGGQKIAKNIQYF
TRBJ2-5 | TRBV29-1 | CSFSWTSGGEETQYF